A single sample is the source of the 3 T cell receptor beta chains below, sequenced in a study of T cell changes during pregnancy in multiple sclerosis. Only in-frame clones appear in the TCRdb table, and some are missing; sequencing was by immunoSEQ multiplex PCR. This repertoire shows 15,000 to 20,000 clones, roughly nine tenths found once; its top ten account for about 7.5%. This sample comprised CD8+ T cells from peripheral blood mononuclear cells, obtained in the second trimester of pregnancy. The receptors come from a female donor in good health, enrolled as a control in a pregnancy study.

With respect to this clone: Other DNA sequences in the same sample also yield this CDR3. The V gene is TRBV27, the J gene TRBJ1-5; D possibly corresponds to TRBD1 (5 bases). The CDR3 spans 13 residues. Trimming took off 5 bases at V and 2 bases at J, with 7 bases between the two ends. Germline-derived CDR1 and CDR2 are MNHEY and SMNVEV (reference sequence). DNA for the CDR3: TGTGCCAGCAGTCCGGGGGGCAATCAGCCCCAGCATTTT. It is translated as CASSPGGNQPQHF.

The genes are TRBV6-5 and TRBJ1-5; D may be TRBD1 (5 bases). V was clipped by 2 bases and J by 7 bases, with 15 bases between them. The CDR3 consists of 15 residues. The V gene's germline CDR1 is MNHEY and CDR2 SVGAGI. The CDR3 sequence: CASSYGRGFRQPQHF. The CDR3 nucleotides are TGTGCCAGCAGTTACGGGCGGGGGTTCAGGCAGCCCCAGCATTTT.

The chain has TRBV11-2 and TRBJ2-3, with a weak D call TRBD2 (6 bases). Germline values: CDR1 SGHAT, CDR2 FQNNGV. The CDR3 extends over 15 amino acids. Trimming removed 3 bases from V and 4 bases from J, with 14 bases in between. The CDR3 loop reads CASSFYGGFADTQYF. The DNA for the CDR3 is TGTGCCAGCAGCTTTTATGGAGGGTTCGCAGATACGCAGTATTTT.